Each of the 19 T cell receptor beta chains below was sequenced from the same sample in a study of blood T cell repertoires in COVID-19. Measured with immunoSEQ multiplex PCR; TCRdb has only the in-frame clones, and not every one. The table has about 190,000 clones, approximately 80% seen once. The sample consisted of peripheral blood. Source of these receptors: a man aged 50 or older who had recovered from COVID-19.

This clone was recorded once. This chain links TRBV7-3 with TRBJ2-3; 7 nucleotides line up with TRBD2. CDR3 length: 13 amino acids. CDR1 and CDR2 (germline): SGHTA, FQGTGA. With 2 bases clipped from V and 9 bases from J, the junction kept 5 bases outside the gene matches. The CDR3 loop reads CASSLFKRETQYF. Written as DNA, the CDR3 is TGTGCCAGCAGCTTATTCAAGCGGGAAACGCAGTATTTT.

V usage is TRBV29-1 and J usage is TRBJ2-1; maybe TRBD2 (6 bases). Germline V gene data show CDR1 as SQVTM and CDR2 as ANQGSEA. The CDR3 loop spans 13 amino acids. V was cut by 3 bases and J by 6 bases, with 12 bases left in between. CDR3 protein: CSVDGGLTNEQFF. The DNA for the CDR3 is TGCAGCGTTGACGGGGGTTTGACCAATGAGCAGTTCTTC.

Written as DNA, the CDR3 is TGTGCCAGCAGCGCCAGGGGGTACCTCTCTGGGGCCAACGTCCTGACTTTC. It encodes CASSARGYLSGANVLTF. The gene calls are TRBV9 and TRBJ2-6; 7 positions match TRBD1. The CDR3 extends over 17 amino acids. The V gene's germline CDR1 is SGDLS and CDR2 YYNGEE. The V and J ends lost 3 bases and 0 bases, in that order; junction bases with no gene match: 6.

This clone was seen ten or more times. The chain recombines TRBV4-3 with TRBJ2-2, with D unclear. The CDR3 consists of 17 residues. Germline lookup yields CDR1 LGHNA and CDR2 YSLEER. The germline V and J ends were trimmed by 0 bases and 6 bases, with 17 bases remaining between them. The chain's CDR3 is CASSQERFVESAGELFF. In DNA form, the CDR3 reads TGCGCCAGCAGCCAAGAGAGGTTTGTCGAGTCGGCCGGGGAGCTGTTTTTT.

This clone was detected a few times. Written as DNA, the CDR3 is TGTGCCAGCAGCCTTGGGGCGGGACTAGCGGGACGCGGTGAGCAGTTCTTC. Residues: CASSLGAGLAGRGEQFF. The rearrangement joins TRBV3-1 (or the pseudogene TRBV3-2) to TRBJ2-1; TRBD2 matches 13 bases. With 4 bases clipped from V and 9 bases from J, the junction kept 12 bases outside the gene matches. This CDR3 has 17 residues. Germline CDR1 reads LGHDT; CDR2 reads YNNKEL (reference sequence).

This sequence joins TRBV4-1 and TRBJ2-1, with D tentatively TRBD1 (5 bases). Trimming cost V 3 bases and J 9 bases, with 12 bases left between them. The CDR3 has 13 amino acids. Germline loops: CDR1 MGHRA, CDR2 YSYEKL. CDR3 DNA sequence: TGCGCCAGCAGCCATCGTGGGGCCGGTGAGCAGTTCTTC. Amino acids: CASSHRGAGEQFF.

This clone was picked up one time. The gene calls are TRBV18 and TRBJ1-6; 8 positions match TRBD1. Germline-derived CDR1 and CDR2 are KGHSH and LQKENI. V lost 3 bases to trimming and J lost 8 bases; unmatched junction nucleotides: 6. The CDR3 loop spans 15 amino acids. The CDR3 DNA reads as TGTGCCAGCTCACCTCTGACAGGGGCCCATTCACCCCTCCACTTT. It yields the protein CASSPLTGAHSPLHF.

The V and J genes are TRBV2 and TRBJ2-2; 9 nucleotides agree with TRBD2. Germline-derived CDR1 and CDR2 are SNHLY and FYNNEI. V was clipped by 10 bases and J by 4 bases; unmatched bases: 13. This CDR3 comprises 16 residues. CDR3 loop: CATPGGAGGGTGELFF. In DNA, the CDR3 is TGTGCCACCCCGGGGGGGGCGGGAGGGGGCACCGGGGAGCTGTTTTTT.

The chain employs TRBV28 and TRBJ2-5; the match to TRBD1 covers 7 bases. The CDR3 covers 14 residues. From germline, CDR1 is MDHEN and CDR2 SYDVKM. The V and J ends lost 6 bases and 3 bases, in that order; junction bases with no gene match: 7. The CDR3 DNA follows: TGTGCCAGCAGCCTACGACAGGGAAAAGAGACCCAGTACTTC. This encodes CASSLRQGKETQYF. Full variable domain (remainder filled in from reference TRBV28 and TRBJ2-5): DVKVTQSSRYLVKRTGEKVFLECVQDMDHENMFWYRQDPGLGLRLIYFSYDVKMKEKGDIPEGYSVSREKKERFSLILESASTNQTSMYLCASSLRQGKETQYFGPGTRLLVL.

This chain uses TRBV7-2 with TRBJ2-5, with 8 bases matching TRBD1. Germline CDR1 is SGHTA and CDR2 is FQGNSA. The CDR3 covers 14 residues. J gave up 5 bases and V 5 bases, and 7 bases lay outside the gene matches. The CDR3 DNA sequence: TGTGCCAGCAGCCGCGACAGGGGCGGGGAGACCCAGTACTTC. This codes for CASSRDRGGETQYF. The full variable domain, rest sourced from reference TRBV7-2 and TRBJ2-5, is GAGVSQSPSNKVTEKGKDVELRCDPISGHTALYWYRQSLGQGLEFLIYFQGNSAPDKSGLPSDRFSAERTGGSVSTLTIQRTQQEDSAVYLCASSRDRGGETQYFGPGTRLLVL.

The rearrangement joins TRBV14 to TRBJ2-1; 10 bases agree with TRBD2. This CDR3 comprises 16 residues. V gave up 6 bases and J gave up 7 bases; unmatched junction bases: 12. The germline V gene has CDR1 SGHDN and CDR2 FVKESK. CDR3 in amino acids: CASSRILAGAGNEQFF. In DNA, the CDR3 is TGTGCCAGCAGTCGTATTCTAGCGGGAGCGGGGAATGAGCAGTTCTTC.

The chain has TRBV10-3 and TRBJ2-5; TRBD2 aligns across 15 bases. The germline V gene has CDR1 ENHRY and CDR2 SYGVKD. V trimming: 11 bases; J trimming: 2 bases; junction bases outside the gene matches: 6. The CDR3 is made up of 15 amino acids. CDR3 loop: CASTGLAGGQETQYF. CDR3 nucleotides: TGTGCCTCCACGGGACTAGCGGGAGGACAAGAGACCCAGTACTTC.

The chain couples TRBV19 to TRBJ2-6; D gene uncertain. This CDR3 is built from 14 residues. CDR1 and CDR2 from the germline V gene are LNHDA and SQIVND (reference sequence). V was cut by 7 bases and J by 0 bases, with 7 bases left in between. The CDR3 sequence: CASIKSSGANVLTF. The CDR3 DNA reads TGTGCCAGTATTAAGAGCTCTGGGGCCAACGTCCTGACTTTC.

V and J are TRBV10-3 and TRBJ2-1, with a tentative D call TRBD1 (6 bases). This CDR3 region has 18 residues. The germline gives CDR1 ENHRY, CDR2 SYGVKD. Trimming took 2 bases from V and 2 from J, leaving 19 bases between them. The CDR3 here is CAISELLTEGVTYNEQFF. In DNA form, the CDR3 reads TGTGCCATCAGTGAGCTCCTTACAGAGGGGGTAACCTACAATGAGCAGTTCTTC.

This chain joins TRBV2 and TRBJ1-2; no clear D gene. The CDR3 runs 15 residues. V lost 7 bases and J lost 8, with 23 bases in between. Germline CDR1 is SNHLY and CDR2 is FYNNEI. The CDR3 is CASIRSGRSTEGYTF. The CDR3 DNA is TGTGCCAGCATCAGAAGCGGTAGGTCGACGGAGGGCTACACCTTC. The full variable domain, completed using reference TRBV2 and TRBJ1-2, is EPEVTQTPSHQVTQMGQEVILRCVPISNHLYFYWYRQILGQKVEFLVSFYNNEISEKSEIFDDQFSVERPDGSNFTLKIRSTKLEDSAMYFCASIRSGRSTEGYTFGSGTRLTVV.

In the case of this clone: The same CDR3 can be traced to other DNA sequences in this sample. This chain connects TRBV3-1 (or the pseudogene TRBV3-2) to TRBJ2-1; 10 nucleotides agree with TRBD2. V lost 4 bases and J lost 1; bases outside the gene matches: 1. The V gene's germline CDR1 is LGHDT and CDR2 YNNKEL (reference sequence). This CDR3 comprises 15 residues. The CDR3 DNA reads TGTGCCAGCAGCCGGACTAGCGGTTCCTACAATGAGCAGTTCTTC. Protein: CASSRTSGSYNEQFF.

The chain uses TRBV6-5 and TRBJ2-3, with 9 nucleotides matching TRBD2. Unmatched junction bases numbered 3, after V lost 6 bases and J lost 2 bases. Germline V gene sequence: CDR1 MNHEY, CDR2 SVGAGI. The CDR3 covers 14 residues. CDR3 residues: CASRVAGVTDTQYF. The CDR3, as DNA: TGTGCCAGCAGGGTAGCGGGAGTCACAGATACGCAGTATTTT.

This clone appeared once. The genes are TRBV5-1 and TRBJ2-5, with 9 bases lining up with TRBD1. The ends lost 4 bases at V and 1 base at J; junction bases unmatched: 5. Germline lookup yields CDR1 SGHRS and CDR2 YFSETQ. The CDR3 extends over 15 amino acids. DNA of the CDR3: TGCGCCAGCAGCAAAGGACAGGGGCCCCAAGAGACCCAGTACTTC. This codes for CASSKGQGPQETQYF.

The V call is TRBV5-1, the J call TRBJ1-1, with D hard to call. The CDR3 sequence is 15 residues long. Germline CDR1 and CDR2: SGHRS and YFSETQ. With 0 bases removed from V and 1 base from J, the gap between germline ends came to 10 bases. CDR3 sequence reads: CASSLVPSGNTEAFF. CDR3 nucleotides: TGCGCCAGCAGCTTGGTTCCTTCCGGGAACACTGAAGCTTTCTTT. The complete variable domain, with remaining parts taken from reference TRBV5-1 and TRBJ1-1, reads KAGVTQTPRYLIKTRGQQVTLSCSPISGHRSVSWYQQTPGQGLQFLFEYFSETQRNKGNFPGRFSGRQFSNSRSEMNVSTLELGDSALYLCASSLVPSGNTEAFFGQGTRLTVV.